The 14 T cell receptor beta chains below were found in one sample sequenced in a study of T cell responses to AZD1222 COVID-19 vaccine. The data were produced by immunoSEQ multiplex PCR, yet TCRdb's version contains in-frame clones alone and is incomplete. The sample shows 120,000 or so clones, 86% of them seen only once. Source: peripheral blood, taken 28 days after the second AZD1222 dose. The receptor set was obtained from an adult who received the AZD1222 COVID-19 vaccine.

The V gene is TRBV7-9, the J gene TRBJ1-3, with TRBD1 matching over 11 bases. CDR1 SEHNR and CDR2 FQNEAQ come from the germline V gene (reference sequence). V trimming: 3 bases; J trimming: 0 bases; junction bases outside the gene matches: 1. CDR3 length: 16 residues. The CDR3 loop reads CASSLGTGGSGNTIYF. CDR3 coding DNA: TGTGCCAGCAGCTTGGGGACAGGGGGCTCTGGAAACACCATATATTTT.

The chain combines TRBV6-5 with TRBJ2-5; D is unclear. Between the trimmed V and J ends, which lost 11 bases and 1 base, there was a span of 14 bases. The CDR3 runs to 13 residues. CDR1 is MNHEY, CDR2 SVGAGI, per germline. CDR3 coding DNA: TGTGCCTCACACCCGGTCGCCCAAGAGACCCAGTACTTC. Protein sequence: CASHPVAQETQYF.

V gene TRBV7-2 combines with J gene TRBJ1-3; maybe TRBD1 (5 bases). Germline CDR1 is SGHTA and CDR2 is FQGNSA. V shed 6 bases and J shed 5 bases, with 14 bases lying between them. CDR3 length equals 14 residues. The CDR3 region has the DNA TGTGCCAGCAGTACCCGGGACGCCAGAAACACCATATATTTT. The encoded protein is CASSTRDARNTIYF.

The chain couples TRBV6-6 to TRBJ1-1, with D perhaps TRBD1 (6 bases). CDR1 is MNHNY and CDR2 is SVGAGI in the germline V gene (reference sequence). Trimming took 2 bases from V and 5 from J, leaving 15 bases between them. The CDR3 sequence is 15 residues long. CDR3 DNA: TGTGCCAGCAGTTACCCAGGCAGGGGCGATACTGAAGCTTTCTTT. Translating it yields CASSYPGRGDTEAFF.

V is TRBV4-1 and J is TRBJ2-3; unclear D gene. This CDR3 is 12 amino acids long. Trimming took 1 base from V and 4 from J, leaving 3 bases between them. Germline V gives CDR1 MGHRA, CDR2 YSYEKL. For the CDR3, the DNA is TGCGCCAGCAGCCAAGTATCAGATACGCAGTATTTT. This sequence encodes CASSQVSDTQYF.

CDR3 in amino acids: CASIGGAENEQFF. Here the CDR3 DNA reads TGTGCCAGTATTGGCGGGGCGGAAAATGAGCAGTTCTTC. This chain connects TRBV27 to TRBJ2-1, with D possibly being TRBD2 (6 bases). The CDR3 is 13 residues long. The ends were cut back, 9 bases at V and 7 bases at J, with 16 bases in the middle. From germline, CDR1 is MNHEY and CDR2 SMNVEV (reference sequence).

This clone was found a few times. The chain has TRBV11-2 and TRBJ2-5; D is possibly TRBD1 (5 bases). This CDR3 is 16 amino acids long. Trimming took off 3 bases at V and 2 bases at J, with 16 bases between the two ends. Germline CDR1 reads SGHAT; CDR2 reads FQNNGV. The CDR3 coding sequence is TGTGCCAGCAGCTTCGGGCCCGCAGGGTCTCAAGAGACCCAGTACTTC. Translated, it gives CASSFGPAGSQETQYF.

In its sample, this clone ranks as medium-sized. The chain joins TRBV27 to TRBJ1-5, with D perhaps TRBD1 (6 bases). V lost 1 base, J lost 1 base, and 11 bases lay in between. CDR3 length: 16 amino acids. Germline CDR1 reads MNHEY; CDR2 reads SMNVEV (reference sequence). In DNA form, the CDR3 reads TGTGCCAGCAGTTTATTCAGCGGGGGCAGCAATCAGCCCCAGCATTTT. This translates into CASSLFSGGSNQPQHF.

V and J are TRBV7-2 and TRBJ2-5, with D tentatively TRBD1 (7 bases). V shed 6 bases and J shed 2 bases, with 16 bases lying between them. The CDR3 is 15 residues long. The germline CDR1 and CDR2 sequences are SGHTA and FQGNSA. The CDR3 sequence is CASRRGTVRQETQYF. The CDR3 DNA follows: TGTGCCAGCAGACGGGGGACAGTGAGACAAGAGACCCAGTACTTC.

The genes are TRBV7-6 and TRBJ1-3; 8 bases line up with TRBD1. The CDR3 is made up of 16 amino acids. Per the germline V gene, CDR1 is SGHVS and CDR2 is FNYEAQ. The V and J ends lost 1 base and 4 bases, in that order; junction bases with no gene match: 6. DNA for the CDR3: TGTGCCAGCAGCTTAGGCTACAGGGGGAGAGGAAACACCATATATTTT. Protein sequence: CASSLGYRGRGNTIYF.

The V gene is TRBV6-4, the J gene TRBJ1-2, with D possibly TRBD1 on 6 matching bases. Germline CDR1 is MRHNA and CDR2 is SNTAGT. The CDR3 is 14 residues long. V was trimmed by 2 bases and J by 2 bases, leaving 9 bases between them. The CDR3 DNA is TGTGCCAGCAGTGACGGGGGGCTAAACTATGGCTACACCTTC. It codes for CASSDGGLNYGYTF.

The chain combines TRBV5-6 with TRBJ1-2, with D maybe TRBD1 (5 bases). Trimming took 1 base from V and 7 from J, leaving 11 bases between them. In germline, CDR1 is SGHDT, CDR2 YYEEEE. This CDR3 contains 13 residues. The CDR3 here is CASSLLGAPGYTF. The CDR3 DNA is TGTGCCAGCAGCTTGCTTGGGGCTCCTGGCTACACCTTC.

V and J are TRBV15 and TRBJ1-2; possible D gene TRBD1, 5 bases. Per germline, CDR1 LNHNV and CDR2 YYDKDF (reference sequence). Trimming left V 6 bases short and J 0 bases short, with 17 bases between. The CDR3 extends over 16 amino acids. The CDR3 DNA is TGTGCCACCAGAAGGGACCGACTCTCACCTAACTATGGCTACACCTTC. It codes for CATRRDRLSPNYGYTF. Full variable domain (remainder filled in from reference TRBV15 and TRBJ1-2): DAMVIQNPRYQVTQFGKPVTLSCSQTLNHNVMYWYQQKSSQAPKLLFHYYDKDFNNEADTPDNFQSRRPNTSFCFLDIRSPGLGDTAMYLCATRRDRLSPNYGYTFGSGTRLTVV.

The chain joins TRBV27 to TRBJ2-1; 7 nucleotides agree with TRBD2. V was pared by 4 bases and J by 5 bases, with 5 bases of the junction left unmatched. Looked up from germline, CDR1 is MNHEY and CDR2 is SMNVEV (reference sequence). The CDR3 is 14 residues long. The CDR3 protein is CASSWGGEHNEQFF. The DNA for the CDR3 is TGTGCCAGCAGTTGGGGGGGGGAACACAATGAGCAGTTCTTC.